The 22 T cell receptor beta chains presented below share a single source sample, sequenced in a study of radiation and T cells in renal cell carcinoma (dated by TCRdb to the early 2020s). The sample's time point label, decoded: tumor resected at nephrectomy. The treatment or condition label on this specimen signifies: treatment-naive control, cytoreductive nephrectomy. Receptor amplification or capture employed the immunoSEQ multiplex PCR assay. The table comes from immuneACCESS by way of TCRdb, which keeps in-frame sequences with V and J called. Part of the clones is missing from these tables; in studies checked, under half for an unresolved V gene and the rest for unknown reasons. In this sample the table shows some 5,600 clones, roughly 72% of which occur a single time. In total, the top ten clones hold less than 30% of the sample. Sequencing was performed on tumor tissue, taken from a patient whose treatment was nephrectomy without radiotherapy. These receptors originate from a human donor with renal cell carcinoma.

This clone was counted between two and nine times. V and J are TRBV6-5 and TRBJ2-2; D remains unclear. The CDR3 sequence is 12 residues long. Germline lookup yields CDR1 MNHEY and CDR2 SVGAGI. The ends were cut back, 10 bases at V and 0 bases at J, with 6 bases in the middle. CDR3 region: CATNPNTGELFF. The CDR3 bases are TGTGCCACCAATCCGAACACCGGGGAGCTGTTTTTT.

The chain joins TRBV5-4 to TRBJ2-7, with D possibly being TRBD2 (6 bases). CDR1 is SGHNT, CDR2 YYREEE, per germline (reference sequence). V was clipped by 2 bases and J by 3 bases, with 12 bases between them. This CDR3 region has 14 residues. The CDR3 loop is CASSFLGRGYEQYF. Here the CDR3 DNA reads TGTGCCAGCAGCTTTCTCGGGAGAGGCTACGAGCAGTACTTC.

The gene calls are TRBV2 and TRBJ1-5; 7 nucleotides match TRBD1. The length of the CDR3 is 13 residues. J gave up 5 bases and V 8 bases, and 6 bases lay outside the gene matches. In germline, CDR1 is SNHLY, CDR2 FYNNEI. In nucleotides, the CDR3 is TGTGCCAGCTGCCGGGACAGTGATCAGCCCCAGCATTTT. Its protein product is CASCRDSDQPQHF. The entire variable domain, with the rest obtained from reference TRBV2 and TRBJ1-5, is as follows: EPEVTQTPSHQVTQMGQEVILRCVPISNHLYFYWYRQILGQKVEFLVSFYNNEISEKSEIFDDQFSVERPDGSNFTLKIRSTKLEDSAMYFCASCRDSDQPQHFGDGTRLSIL.

By share, this clone counts as large. The chain couples TRBV7-3 to TRBJ1-2, with D maybe TRBD1 (5 bases). The ends were cut back, 5 bases at V and 6 bases at J, with 13 bases in the middle. There are 13 residues in the CDR3. The germline V gene has CDR1 SGHTA and CDR2 FQGTGA. CDR3 sequence reads: CASSNGGIDGYTF. In DNA form, the CDR3 reads TGTGCCAGCAGCAACGGGGGAATCGATGGCTACACCTTC.

This rearrangement joins TRBV18 to TRBJ1-1; 11 nucleotides line up with TRBD1. V was pared by 3 bases and J by 3 bases, with 9 bases of the junction left unmatched. The CDR3 runs to 17 residues. From germline, CDR1 is KGHSH and CDR2 LQKENI. CDR3 coding DNA: TGTGCCAGCTCACCGCGGGACAGGGGGAGCGTATACACTGAAGCTTTCTTT. Translating gives CASSPRDRGSVYTEAFF.

The chain's CDR3 is CASSQDLVQGALGYGYTF. The DNA of the CDR3 is TGTGCCAGCAGCCAAGACTTGGTGCAGGGGGCGTTGGGCTATGGCTACACCTTC. This rearrangement joins TRBV4-2 to TRBJ1-2; TRBD1 matches at 8 bases. CDR3 length: 18 residues. The junction had 13 bases not matched to a gene; V was cut back by 0 bases and J by 4 bases. In germline, CDR1 is LGHNA, CDR2 YNFKEQ.

The chain joins TRBV30 to TRBJ2-7; the D is unclear. V was cut by 0 bases and J by 6 bases, with 18 bases left in between. The CDR3 is made up of 15 amino acids. Germline V CDR1 and CDR2: GTSNPN, SVGIG (reference sequence). CDR3 sequence (DNA): TGTGCCTGGAGTGTACGGGCCACCCTCCTAGGCGAGCAGTACTTC. Its translation: CAWSVRATLLGEQYF.

The chain couples TRBV7-9 to TRBJ2-3; D remains unclear. V lost 5 bases and J lost 2, with 11 bases in between. This CDR3 is built from 14 residues. CDR1 and CDR2 (germline): SEHNR, FQNEAQ (reference sequence). This CDR3 reads CASSPERLTDTQYF. DNA of the CDR3: TGTGCCAGCAGCCCCGAGAGGCTCACAGATACGCAGTATTTT.

The J gene is TRBJ2-2, the V gene TRBV18; TRBD2 matches at 8 bases. V lost 1 base to trimming and J lost 4 bases; unmatched junction nucleotides: 11. There are 18 residues in the CDR3. The germline CDR1 and CDR2 sequences are KGHSH and LQKENI. The CDR3 bases are TGTGCCAGCTCACCACGTGGCGGGAGGACAGCGGGCACCGGGGAGCTGTTTTTT. It encodes CASSPRGGRTAGTGELFF.

V usage is TRBV11-2 and J usage is TRBJ2-5, with D perhaps matching TRBD1 or TRBD2 (7 bases each). The CDR3 contains 14 residues. Trimming took off 5 bases at V and 5 bases at J, with 15 bases between the two ends. CDR1 is SGHAT and CDR2 is FQNNGV in the germline V gene. CDR3 nucleotide sequence: TGTGCCAGCAGCCTTCAGGGGGGAGGGGAGACCCAGTACTTC. It is translated as CASSLQGGGETQYF.

The J gene is TRBJ2-1, the V gene TRBV14; 11 positions match TRBD2. The CDR3 is 16 residues long. J lost 14 bases, V lost 5 bases, and 17 bases had no gene match. From germline, CDR1 is SGHDN and CDR2 FVKESK. The CDR3 DNA reads TGTGCCAGCAGCTCCCCGGGTAGCGGGAGGGCCAAAAGAAAGTTCTTC. This sequence encodes CASSSPGSGRAKRKFF.

The chain combines TRBV5-4 with TRBJ2-7; 8 bases match TRBD2. Germline CDR1 SGHNT, CDR2 YYREEE (reference sequence). Trimming removed 4 bases from V and 6 bases from J; junction bases left unmatched: 9. The CDR3 sequence is 14 residues long. In DNA form, the CDR3 reads TGTGCCAGCAGCCCGGGGGGGGTAGCGACCGAGCAGTACTTC. As protein: CASSPGGVATEQYF.

The J gene is TRBJ2-3, the V gene TRBV15; the match to TRBD2 covers 7 bases. Per the germline V gene, CDR1 is LNHNV and CDR2 is YYDKDF (reference sequence). CDR3 size: 16 residues. The V segment lost 5 bases and the J segment 1 base; nucleotides outside the gene matches: 9. The CDR3 protein is CATSDPRGGGTDTQYF. In DNA form, the CDR3 reads TGTGCCACCAGCGATCCACGGGGAGGGGGCACAGATACGCAGTATTTT.

The gene calls are TRBV7-2 and TRBJ2-5, with D perhaps matching TRBD1 (7 bases). The CDR3 has 16 amino acids. V lost 4 bases and J lost 2, with 17 bases in between. Germline-derived CDR1 and CDR2 are SGHTA and FQGNSA. CDR3 DNA: TGTGCCAGCAGCTGGGGTGGGGGGACAGTTCAAGAGACCCAGTACTTC. Protein: CASSWGGGTVQETQYF. The full variable domain, completed using reference TRBV7-2 and TRBJ2-5, is GAGVSQSPSNKVTEKGKDVELRCDPISGHTALYWYRQSLGQGLEFLIYFQGNSAPDKSGLPSDRFSAERTGGSVSTLTIQRTQQEDSAVYLCASSWGGGTVQETQYFGPGTRLLVL.

The chain's CDR3 is CASSPGVALSGANVLTF. The CDR3 DNA is TGTGCCAGTAGTCCGGGGGTCGCACTCTCTGGGGCCAACGTCCTGACTTTC. The chain has TRBV19 and TRBJ2-6; TRBD2 is a possible D gene (6 bases). V lost 5 bases to trimming and J lost 0 bases, with 14 bases between them. Germline CDR1 is LNHDA and CDR2 is SQIVND (reference sequence). The CDR3 covers 17 residues.

This chain uses TRBV9 with TRBJ2-7, with D possibly being TRBD1 or TRBD2 (5 bases each). The CDR3 extends over 14 amino acids. Germline V gene sequence: CDR1 SGDLS, CDR2 YYNGEE. V dropped 1 base and J dropped 1 base, with 9 bases sitting between them. DNA for the CDR3: TGTGCCAGCAGCGTAATGGGGGAGTCCTACGAGCAGTACTTC. Translating gives CASSVMGESYEQYF.

The chain employs TRBV6-5 and TRBJ2-2, with D possibly being TRBD1 or TRBD2 (5 bases each). This CDR3 spans 13 amino acids. V gave up 7 bases and J gave up 5 bases, with 11 bases separating them. CDR1 MNHEY and CDR2 SVGAGI come from the germline V gene. CDR3 coding DNA: TGTGCCAGCAAGGGGAGAAGTACCGGGGAGCTGTTTTTT. The encoded protein is CASKGRSTGELFF.

This clone was seen a handful of times. The J gene is TRBJ1-5, the V gene TRBV6-1; no clear D. Between the trimmed V and J ends, which lost 2 bases and 4 bases, there was a span of 6 bases. CDR1 MNHNS and CDR2 SASEGT come from the germline V gene. This CDR3 is built from 13 residues. CDR3 loop: CASSENYNQPQHF. In DNA, the CDR3 is TGTGCCAGCAGTGAAAACTATAATCAGCCCCAGCATTTT.

In this sample, this clone turned up a few times. The chain links TRBV5-4 to TRBJ1-4; 8 bases fit TRBD1. CDR1 and CDR2 (germline): SGHNT, YYREEE (reference sequence). The CDR3 contains 14 residues. V shed 2 bases, J shed 8 bases, and the junction held 5 bases outside the gene matches. The DNA for the CDR3 is TGTGCCAGCAGCTTAGACAGGGGCGGCGAAAAACTGTTTTTT. Translation: CASSLDRGGEKLFF.

This sequence joins TRBV5-6 and TRBJ1-6, with D perhaps matching TRBD1 (6 bases). There are 14 residues in the CDR3. Germline lookup yields CDR1 SGHDT and CDR2 YYEEEE. Deletions cut 5 bases from V and 10 bases from J, with 16 bases between. The CDR3 loop reads CASSRRDILSPLHF. Here the CDR3 DNA reads TGTGCCAGCAGTCGCCGGGACATTTTATCACCCCTCCACTTT.

This clone came up a few times. The rearrangement uses TRBV18 and TRBJ1-2; possibly TRBD1 for D (6 bases). This CDR3 has 13 amino acids. Looked up from germline, CDR1 is KGHSH and CDR2 is LQKENI. With 0 bases removed from V and 6 bases from J, the gap between germline ends came to 8 bases. The CDR3 DNA is TGTGCCAGCTCACCACCCAGGGGCCATGGCTACACCTTC. Translation gives CASSPPRGHGYTF.

This clone came up once. The V call is TRBV19, the J call TRBJ2-1; 10 nucleotides match TRBD1. The junction had 7 bases not matched to a gene; V was cut back by 7 bases and J by 7 bases. In germline, CDR1 is LNHDA, CDR2 SQIVND (reference sequence). CDR3 size: 14 residues. CDR3 nucleotide sequence: TGTGCCAGTATTGGGGGACAGGGGTTGAATGAGCAGTTCTTC. Translating it yields CASIGGQGLNEQFF.